The clone carrying this T cell receptor beta chain has only a few counts. Its antigen is undetermined. The entry originates in a study of breast tumors, draining lymph nodes, adjacent tissues. Broader study findings: The data were judged consistent with most tumor T cells coming from lymph node and expanding in tumor.

Samples came from axillary lymph nodes draining the breast cancer. The CDR3 sequence is 13 residues long. From germline, CDR1 is MNHNY and CDR2 SVGAGI (reference sequence). The V and J ends lost 6 bases and 3 bases respectively, with 10 bases between them. TCRdb reprocessed the multiplex PCR reads with MiXCR, giving one entry per CDR3 protein. The table shows about 100,000 distinct CDR3 sequences, with 21% occurring only once. The V call is TRBV6-6, the J call TRBJ2-3, with D hard to call. The receptor was derived from a female donor with breast cancer. Some clones in this sample may be carry-over from other donors' samples. Material for sequencing was axillary lymph node tissue. CDR3 sequence reads: CASSGILTDTQYF. Here the CDR3 DNA reads TGTGCCAGCAGCGGCATCCTGACAGATACGCAGTATTTT.